This TCR beta chain appears in the sequencing data of a study of T cell responses to AZD1222 COVID-19 vaccine. Second doses at about 4 or about 12 weeks were pooled. Findings and caveats of the study: Of the AZD1222 recipients, only 5 to 7 were seropositive at baseline. Two doses of AZD1222 preceded a rise in Spike-specific TCR breadth and depth.

Details on this clone: Its matching antigen is unknown.

The method was immunoSEQ multiplex PCR; TCRdb's version includes in-frame clones alone and lacks a portion of them. Among 110,000 or so clones listed, more than 70% were seen once. The CDR3 is made up of 13 amino acids. Germline V lookup: CDR1 ENHRY, CDR2 SYGVKD. After removal of 6 bases from V and 7 bases from J, the junction contained 5 bases not matched to a gene. The sample was peripheral blood, taken 28 days after the second AZD1222 dose. The sequence came from an adult who received the AZD1222 COVID-19 vaccine. V is TRBV10-3 and J is TRBJ2-2; TRBD1 matches 7 bases. CDR3 nucleotides: TGTGCCATCAGCCCTACAGGGGTCGGGGAGCTGTTTTTT. It encodes CAISPTGVGELFF.